What follows are 25 T cell receptor beta chains derived from one specimen sequenced in a study of blood T cell repertoires in COVID-19. Only in-frame clones appear in the TCRdb table, and some are missing; sequencing was by immunoSEQ multiplex PCR. The sample lists 110,000 or so clones; approximately 91% were seen once. The sequenced sample was peripheral blood. Receptor source: a woman aged 65 to 85 who had recovered from COVID-19.

The genes are TRBV5-5 and TRBJ2-3; maybe TRBD1 (5 bases). Germline CDR1 reads SGHKS; CDR2 reads YYEKEE (reference sequence). V lost 4 bases and J 4 bases, leaving 10 bases between the germline ends. The length of the CDR3 is 13 residues. In DNA, the CDR3 is TGTGCCAGCAGCCAGGGCCCTTCAGATACGCAGTATTTT. It encodes CASSQGPSDTQYF.

The chain recombines TRBV29-1 with TRBJ2-3; tentative D call: TRBD1 (5 bases). Per germline, CDR1 SQVTM and CDR2 ANQGSEA. Trimming shortened V by 6 bases and J by 1 base, and 11 bases separated the two germline ends. The CDR3 is made up of 13 amino acids. The CDR3 loop is CSVDFRGTDTQYF. The CDR3 nucleotides are TGCAGCGTCGACTTCAGGGGCACAGATACGCAGTATTTT.

V is TRBV2 and J is TRBJ1-1, with 8 bases that match TRBD1. CDR1 is SNHLY, CDR2 FYNNEI, per germline. This CDR3 contains 14 residues. The V and J ends lost 10 bases and 5 bases, in that order; junction bases with no gene match: 12. The CDR3 nucleotides read TGTGCCACCGTACCCCAGGGGGCTGGGACTGAAGCTTTCTTT. This translates into CATVPQGAGTEAFF.

The chain employs TRBV7-2 and TRBJ2-5, with 7 bases matching TRBD1. CDR1 and CDR2 (germline): SGHTA, FQGNSA. J lost 4 bases, V lost 5 bases, and 7 bases had no gene match. This CDR3 contains 14 residues. CDR3 bases: TGTGCCAGCAGCCCCAACAGGGGCGGAGAGACCCAGTACTTC. This sequence encodes CASSPNRGGETQYF.

This clone was seen once. The CDR3 region has the DNA TGCGCCACTAAAGCGGGGCTAGCGGGAGCGGTTGAGCAGTTCTTC. Translated, it gives CATKAGLAGAVEQFF. The rearrangement links TRBV5-1 to TRBJ2-1, with 10 bases that match TRBD2. The CDR3 totals 15 residues. Germline CDR1 and CDR2: SGHRS and YFSETQ. Unmatched junction bases numbered 15, after V lost 9 bases and J lost 9 bases.

The chain recombines TRBV4-3 with TRBJ1-5, with D maybe TRBD1 (5 bases). From germline, CDR1 is LGHNA and CDR2 YSLEER. The V gene lost 1 base and the J gene lost 8 bases, with 9 bases spanning the gap. The CDR3 extends over 13 amino acids. The chain's CDR3 is CASSQAIREPQHF. The CDR3 DNA reads as TGCGCCAGCAGCCAAGCTATCAGGGAGCCCCAGCATTTT.

The genes are TRBV11-2 and TRBJ2-7, with D possibly being TRBD1 (6 bases). This CDR3 has 14 amino acids. V shed 6 bases and J shed 1 base, with 13 bases lying between them. Germline V gene lookup returns CDR1 SGHAT and CDR2 FQNNGV. For the CDR3, the DNA is TGTGCCAGCAGGGACTCCAGGGGATCCTACGAGCAGTACTTC. Its protein product is CASRDSRGSYEQYF.

This rearrangement joins TRBV18 to TRBJ2-7; 9 bases are shared with TRBD1. The ends lost 2 bases at V and 6 bases at J; junction bases unmatched: 2. The germline gives CDR1 KGHSH, CDR2 LQKENI. The CDR3 contains 13 residues. This CDR3 reads CASSPRDRAEQYF. The CDR3 bases are TGTGCCAGCTCACCAAGGGACAGGGCCGAGCAGTACTTC. Full variable domain (remainder filled in from reference TRBV18 and TRBJ2-7): NAGVMQNPRHLVRRRGQEARLRCSPMKGHSHVYWYRQLPEEGLKFMVYLQKENIIDESGMPKERFSAEFPKEGPSILRIQQVVRGDSAAYFCASSPRDRAEQYFGPGTRLTVT.

This chain joins TRBV7-2 and TRBJ2-4, with D perhaps TRBD2 (6 bases). CDR3 length: 16 residues. Trimming pared 1 base from V and 6 bases from J, leaving 16 bases between. Germline V gives CDR1 SGHTA, CDR2 FQGNSA. This CDR3 reads CASSLGGRGILNIQYF. As DNA, the CDR3 is TGTGCCAGCAGCTTAGGGGGTCGCGGGATCTTAAACATTCAGTACTTC.

In its sample, this clone was seen a few times. This chain uses TRBV5-6 with TRBJ2-7; D gene ambiguous. The CDR3 is made up of 12 amino acids. The V and J ends lost 1 base and 4 bases respectively, with 6 bases between them. The V gene's germline CDR1 is SGHDT and CDR2 YYEEEE. The CDR3 DNA reads TGTGCCAGCAGCTTGTCGGGTTACGAGCAGTACTTC. It translates to CASSLSGYEQYF.

The rearrangement links TRBV4-3 to TRBJ1-5; perhaps TRBD1 as D (5 bases). This CDR3 region has 13 residues. In germline, CDR1 is LGHNA, CDR2 YSLEER. V was pared by 1 base and J by 4 bases, with 5 bases between. CDR3 in amino acids: CASSQGQNQPQHF. The CDR3 DNA is TGCGCCAGCAGCCAAGGACAGAATCAGCCCCAGCATTTT.

DNA of the CDR3: TGTGCCACCAACCTCGGGACATTCTACGAGCAGTACTTC. It is translated as CATNLGTFYEQYF. V gene TRBV6-5 combines with J gene TRBJ2-7, with TRBD1 as a possible D gene (6 bases). In germline, CDR1 is MNHEY, CDR2 SVGAGI. Trimming stripped 10 bases from V and 3 bases from J, with 16 bases between. This CDR3 has 13 amino acids.

The chain combines TRBV4-3 with TRBJ2-7; D unclear. Germline V gene data show CDR1 as LGHNA and CDR2 as YSLEER. V was shortened by 0 bases and J by 3 bases, with 15 bases between the two germline ends. CDR3 length: 16 residues. The CDR3, as DNA: TGCGCCAGCAGCCAAGAACGTGGCAAAGCGCACTACGAGCAGTACTTC. Its protein product is CASSQERGKAHYEQYF.

V usage is TRBV29-1 and J usage is TRBJ1-2; D call uncertain. The germline gives CDR1 SQVTM, CDR2 ANQGSEA. Trimming left V 2 bases short and J 4 bases short, with 5 bases between. This CDR3 comprises 11 residues. The CDR3 loop reads CSVEPGYGYTF. The CDR3, as DNA: TGCAGCGTTGAACCGGGCTATGGCTACACCTTC.

This clone was recorded many times. This chain links TRBV28 with TRBJ2-3; D is perhaps TRBD2 (5 bases). Per the germline V gene, CDR1 is MDHEN and CDR2 is SYDVKM. This CDR3 is 15 amino acids long. The ends were cut back, 7 bases at V and 4 bases at J, with 18 bases in the middle. CDR3 nucleotide sequence: TGTGCCAGCAATTTTCTATCGGGGATGGCAGATACGCAGTATTTT. Translated: CASNFLSGMADTQYF. The variable domain in full, completed from reference TRBV28 and TRBJ2-3, reads DVKVTQSSRYLVKRTGEKVFLECVQDMDHENMFWYRQDPGLGLRLIYFSYDVKMKEKGDIPEGYSVSREKKERFSLILESASTNQTSMYLCASNFLSGMADTQYFGPGTRLTVL.

V is TRBV19 and J is TRBJ1-1, with D perhaps TRBD1 (6 bases). The CDR3 covers 13 residues. CDR1 and CDR2 from the germline V gene are LNHDA and SQIVND (reference sequence). Trimming left V 5 bases short and J 4 bases short, with 11 bases between. This CDR3 is CASSDQGSTEAFF. The CDR3 DNA reads TGTGCCAGTAGTGATCAGGGGAGCACTGAAGCTTTCTTT.

This chain links TRBV28 with TRBJ1-5; D not resolved. In germline, CDR1 is MDHEN, CDR2 SYDVKM. Trimming took off 3 bases at V and 5 bases at J, with 14 bases between the two ends. There are 15 residues in the CDR3. The CDR3 sequence is CASSFKRQLDQPQHF. Written as DNA, the CDR3 is TGTGCCAGCAGTTTCAAGAGGCAGTTGGATCAGCCCCAGCATTTT.

This chain connects TRBV2 to TRBJ1-5, with D possibly matching TRBD1 (5 bases). This CDR3 spans 13 amino acids. V was clipped by 7 bases and J by 7 bases, with 14 bases between them. Germline V gene lookup returns CDR1 SNHLY and CDR2 FYNNEI. The chain's CDR3 is CASTPGGGQPQHF. CDR3 nucleotides: TGTGCCAGCACACCTGGTGGGGGGCAGCCCCAGCATTTT.

The chain joins TRBV14 to TRBJ2-7; 10 bases align to TRBD2. V lost 6 bases and J lost 5; bases outside the gene matches: 4. There are 13 residues in the CDR3. The germline V gene has CDR1 SGHDN and CDR2 FVKESK. Here the CDR3 DNA reads TGTGCCAGCAGATTAGCGGGAGGCCACGAGCAGTACTTC. Its translation is CASRLAGGHEQYF. Filled out from reference TRBV14 and TRBJ2-7, the complete variable domain reads EAGVTQFPSHSVIEKGQTVTLRCDPISGHDNLYWYRRVMGKEIKFLLHFVKESKQDESGMPNNRFLAERTGGTYSTLKVQPAELEDSGVYFCASRLAGGHEQYFGPGTRLTVT.

The chain employs TRBV24-1 and TRBJ2-7, with TRBD2 matching 12 bases. The germline CDR1 and CDR2 sequences are KGHDR and SFDVKD. This CDR3 is built from 19 residues. The J segment lost 9 bases and the V segment lost 2 bases, leaving 19 bases of the junction unmatched. CDR3 amino acids: CATSDSGVSGLAGNTRQYF. The CDR3 DNA sequence: TGTGCCACCAGTGATTCTGGGGTCTCAGGACTAGCGGGAAATACGCGGCAGTACTTC.

This clone was counted a single time. This chain links TRBV30 with TRBJ2-3; 7 nucleotides match TRBD2. Losses at the gene ends were 0 bases for V and 6 bases for J; bases not matched to a gene: 3. There are 13 residues in the CDR3. Germline CDR1 reads GTSNPN; CDR2 reads SVGIG (reference sequence). CDR3: CAWSVSGKDTQYF. CDR3 in DNA: TGTGCCTGGAGTGTAAGCGGGAAGGATACGCAGTATTTT. Complete variable domain (other parts from reference TRBV30 and TRBJ2-3): SQTIHQWPATLVQPVGSPLSLECTVEGTSNPNLYWYRQAAGRGLQLLFYSVGIGQISSEVPQNLSASRPQDRQFILSSKKLLLSDSGFYLCAWSVSGKDTQYFGPGTRLTVL.

The V gene is TRBV5-6, the J gene TRBJ2-7, with TRBD2 as a possible D gene (6 bases). The CDR3 has 15 residues. Trimming removed 4 bases from V and 7 bases from J, with 21 bases in between. Looked up from germline, CDR1 is SGHDT and CDR2 is YYEEEE. The DNA of the CDR3 is TGTGCCAGCAGCAACATAGCGGATCCCCACCAAGAGCAGTACTTC. The encoded protein is CASSNIADPHQEQYF.

The V call is TRBV19, the J call TRBJ1-5; 11 positions agree with TRBD1. The germline gives CDR1 LNHDA, CDR2 SQIVND (reference sequence). Trimming took 1 base from V and 4 from J; bases not matched to a gene: 9. CDR3 size: 18 residues. The CDR3 reads CASSIGRGQGEGNQPQHF. CDR3 nucleotides: TGTGCCAGTAGTATAGGAAGGGGACAGGGGGAAGGAAATCAGCCCCAGCATTTT.

The genes are TRBV5-1 and TRBJ2-7, with 10 positions matching TRBD1. V lost 2 bases to trimming and J lost 6 bases; unmatched junction nucleotides: 5. CDR1 and CDR2 from the germline V gene are SGHRS and YFSETQ. The length of the CDR3 is 14 residues. CDR3 sequence (DNA): TGCGCCAGCAGCTTCCGGGACAGGGGTTTCGAGCAGTACTTC. As protein: CASSFRDRGFEQYF.

The chain is built from TRBV10-1 and TRBJ2-7; the match to TRBD1 covers 9 bases. The V and J ends lost 6 bases and 3 bases, in that order; junction bases with no gene match: 3. Germline V gene sequence: CDR1 WNHNN, CDR2 SYGVQD (reference sequence). The CDR3 length is 13 residues. The CDR3 DNA sequence: TGCGCCAGCAGCCGGGGACAGGGCTACGAGCAGTACTTC. This codes for CASSRGQGYEQYF.